These 20 T cell receptor beta chains share one sample of origin, sequenced in a study of CD8 T cells in Susac syndrome. Reverse transcription of roughly 0.5 to 1 ug RNA used random hexamers. TCRdb ran MiXCR on the immunoSEQ multiplex PCR reads and lists one entry per CDR3 protein. The sample has roughly 120,000 distinct CDR3 sequences, about 92% seen once; the top ten hold roughly 0.3%. The sequencing input was CD8+ T cells from PBMCs. The origin of the receptors is a human donor with multiple sclerosis.

The gene calls are TRBV28 and TRBJ2-1; perhaps TRBD2 as D (7 bases). CDR1 MDHEN and CDR2 SYDVKM come from the germline V gene. Trimming left V 5 bases short and J 3 bases short, with 14 bases between. CDR3 size: 15 residues. DNA of the CDR3: TGTGCCAGCAGTGAGAGCGGGACATACTACAATGAGCAGTTCTTC. It is translated as CASSESGTYYNEQFF.

This clonotype occurred once. V and J are TRBV20-1 and TRBJ2-1, with D perhaps TRBD2 (6 bases). Trimming took off 0 bases at V and 4 bases at J, with 13 bases between the two ends. The CDR3 sequence is 15 residues long. Per germline, CDR1 DFQATT and CDR2 SNEGSKA (reference sequence). CDR3 bases: TGCAGTGCTAGAGATGTTTGGGGGGAGTACAATGAGCAGTTCTTC. This translates into CSARDVWGEYNEQFF.

This clonotype was seen just once. The gene calls are TRBV9 and TRBJ2-7; 10 bases agree with TRBD1. This CDR3 comprises 15 residues. The V gene end was trimmed by 4 bases and the J gene end by 5 bases; junction bases not matched to a gene: 9. CDR1 SGDLS and CDR2 YYNGEE come from the germline V gene. The CDR3 coding sequence is TGTGCCAGCAGCCCCGGAGGTGACAGGGGGCACGAGCAGTACGTC. Translated: CASSPGGDRGHEQYV.

This chain links TRBV7-2 with TRBJ1-5; a weak D match, TRBD1 (5 bases). Trimming cost V 1 base and J 0 bases, with 13 bases left between them. Germline V gene data show CDR1 as SGHTA and CDR2 as FQGNSA. This CDR3 region has 17 residues. In nucleotides, the CDR3 is TGTGCCAGCAGCTTAGTGGGGCAGCAGGGTAGCAATCAGCCCCAGCATTTT. Translation: CASSLVGQQGSNQPQHF.

The V call is TRBV7-8, the J call TRBJ2-2; D unclear. The CDR3 runs to 15 residues. Germline CDR1 reads SGHVS; CDR2 reads FQNEAQ. Trimming shortened V by 2 bases and J by 2 bases, and 9 bases separated the two germline ends. This CDR3 reads CASSLKLHNTGELFF. CDR3 DNA sequence: TGTGCCAGCAGCTTAAAACTCCATAACACCGGGGAGCTGTTTTTT. The whole variable domain, remainder taken from reference TRBV7-8 and TRBJ2-2, is GAGVSQSPRYKVAKRGQDVALRCDPISGHVSLFWYQQALGQGPEFLTYFQNEAQLDKSGLPSDRFFAERPEGSVSTLKIQRTQQEDSAVYLCASSLKLHNTGELFFGEGSRLTVL.

V usage is TRBV24-1 and J usage is TRBJ2-2; D might be TRBD2 (6 bases). The CDR3 contains 15 residues. Germline loops: CDR1 KGHDR, CDR2 SFDVKD. The V and J ends lost 1 base and 4 bases respectively, with 9 bases between them. CDR3 region: CATSDLGEATGELFF. The CDR3 nucleotides read TGTGCCACCAGTGATTTAGGGGAGGCCACCGGGGAGCTGTTTTTT.

This sequence joins TRBV28 and TRBJ1-5, with D possibly TRBD1 on 5 matching bases. The V gene lost 6 bases and the J gene lost 6 bases, with 9 bases spanning the gap. The CDR3 contains 12 residues. Germline values: CDR1 MDHEN, CDR2 SYDVKM. The CDR3 region is CASRGGSQPQHF. DNA of the CDR3: TGTGCCAGCAGGGGGGGAAGTCAGCCCCAGCATTTT.

The chain employs TRBV30 and TRBJ2-3; perhaps TRBD2 as D (5 bases). Trimming left V 0 bases short and J 4 bases short, with 8 bases between. The CDR3 is 13 residues long. Germline CDR1 is GTSNPN and CDR2 is SVGIG (reference sequence). CDR3 bases: TGTGCCTGGAGTGTACTAGGTCCAGATACGCAGTATTTT. This encodes CAWSVLGPDTQYF.

The chain couples TRBV28 to TRBJ2-7; 8 nucleotides match TRBD1. Germline CDR1 is MDHEN and CDR2 is SYDVKM. The trim removed 0 bases at V and 5 bases at J, leaving 3 bases unmatched. The CDR3 runs to 14 residues. Here the CDR3 DNA reads TGTGCCAGCAGTTTATGGCGGACAGGGCACGAGCAGTACTTC. The encoded protein is CASSLWRTGHEQYF.

The chain combines TRBV15 with TRBJ2-6; no definite D call. The CDR3 is 18 residues long. Trimming stripped 0 bases from V and 0 bases from J, with 12 bases between. CDR1 is LNHNV, CDR2 YYDKDF, per germline (reference sequence). The CDR3 region is CATSRERLSPSGANVLTF. CDR3 coding DNA: TGTGCCACCAGCAGAGAGCGGCTATCACCCTCTGGGGCCAACGTCCTGACTTTC.

The CDR3 loop reads CASSQVVDENTEAFF. CDR3 nucleotide sequence: TGTGCCAGCAGCCAAGTGGTGGACGAGAACACTGAAGCTTTCTTT. This chain connects TRBV3-1 to TRBJ1-1; D is uncertain. The CDR3 runs to 15 residues. The germline V gene has CDR1 LGHDT and CDR2 YNNKEL (reference sequence). V lost 1 base to trimming and J lost 1 base, with 10 bases between them.

This clonotype was detected only a few times. The CDR3 loop reads CASSQGGEQYF. CDR3 DNA sequence: TGTGCCAGCAGCCAAGGCGGCGAGCAGTACTTC. The V call is TRBV16, the J call TRBJ2-7; D is ambiguous. The V gene's germline CDR1 is KGHSY and CDR2 FQNENV. V was pared by 2 bases and J by 6 bases, with 5 bases between. CDR3 length: 11 amino acids. Supplemented by reference TRBV16 and TRBJ2-7, the full variable domain reads GEEVAQTPKHLVRGEGQKAKLYCAPIKGHSYVFWYQQVLKNEFKFLISFQNENVFDETGMPKERFSAKCLPNSPCSLEIQATKLEDSAVYFCASSQGGEQYFGPGTRLTVT.

The J gene is TRBJ2-1, the V gene TRBV5-1, with D unclear. Germline-derived CDR1 and CDR2 are SGHRS and YFSETQ. V was cut by 0 bases and J by 8 bases, with 6 bases left in between. There are 12 residues in the CDR3. In DNA, the CDR3 is TGCGCCAGCAGCTTGGACGGTCATGAGCAGTTCTTC. Translated: CASSLDGHEQFF.

The V and J genes are TRBV13 and TRBJ1-1; 8 positions agree with TRBD1. V shed 5 bases and J 1 base; nucleotides not matched to a gene: 6. CDR1 is PRHDT, CDR2 FYEKMQ, per germline (reference sequence). The CDR3 runs 15 residues. The CDR3 is CASSAPGTGNTEAFF. CDR3 coding DNA: TGTGCCAGCAGCGCCCCGGGGACAGGGAACACTGAAGCTTTCTTT.

This clonotype was found a few times. The chain uses TRBV25-1 and TRBJ2-7, with 8 bases fitting TRBD1. CDR1 is MGHDK, CDR2 SYGVNS, per germline. The CDR3 has 15 amino acids. Trimming cost V 1 base and J 1 base; bases outside gene matches: 3. The CDR3 loop is CASSELTGASYEQYF. The CDR3 bases are TGTGCCAGCAGTGAATTGACAGGGGCTTCCTACGAGCAGTACTTC.

This chain joins TRBV4-1 and TRBJ1-3, with D hard to call. Looked up from germline, CDR1 is MGHRA and CDR2 is YSYEKL. The CDR3 runs 14 residues. Deletions cut 0 bases from V and 15 bases from J, with 18 bases between. The CDR3 region is CASSQDSAGPPPYF. The CDR3 nucleotides are TGCGCCAGCAGCCAAGATAGCGCGGGTCCCCCCCCATATTTT.

A single count supports this clonotype. The V call is TRBV27, the J call TRBJ2-1; 8 positions match TRBD1. There are 13 residues in the CDR3. After removal of 0 bases from V and 12 bases from J, the junction contained 4 bases not matched to a gene. Germline V gene lookup returns CDR1 MNHEY and CDR2 SMNVEV (reference sequence). CDR3 residues: CASSLSGQGRQFF. The CDR3 coding sequence is TGTGCCAGCAGTTTATCAGGACAGGGTCGGCAGTTCTTC.

Only a few counts were recorded for this clonotype. J is TRBJ1-5 and V is TRBV5-1, with TRBD1 as a possible D gene (5 bases). Trimming pared 1 base from V and 3 bases from J, leaving 11 bases between. The CDR3 loop spans 15 amino acids. Germline loops: CDR1 SGHRS, CDR2 YFSETQ. The CDR3 region has the DNA TGCGCCAGCAGCTTGTTGGGGGAAAACAATCAGCCCCAGCATTTT. Its translation is CASSLLGENNQPQHF.

The chain is built from TRBV13 and TRBJ2-7; D gene ambiguous. The length of the CDR3 is 11 residues. CDR1 and CDR2 (germline): PRHDT, FYEKMQ (reference sequence). Trimming removed 0 bases at V and 3 bases at J, with 0 bases between. DNA of the CDR3: TGTGCCAGCAGCTTAGGCTACGAGCAGTACGTC. The encoded protein is CASSLGYEQYV.

The chain uses TRBV5-1 and TRBJ1-1, with 8 bases fitting TRBD1. The CDR3 has 16 amino acids. With V trimmed by 4 bases and J by 1 base, 9 bases remained unmatched. Per the germline V gene, CDR1 is SGHRS and CDR2 is YFSETQ. CDR3 nucleotide sequence: TGCGCCAGCAGCCCGGGGGCAGGGGGCGAGAACACTGAAGCTTTCTTT. It yields the protein CASSPGAGGENTEAFF.